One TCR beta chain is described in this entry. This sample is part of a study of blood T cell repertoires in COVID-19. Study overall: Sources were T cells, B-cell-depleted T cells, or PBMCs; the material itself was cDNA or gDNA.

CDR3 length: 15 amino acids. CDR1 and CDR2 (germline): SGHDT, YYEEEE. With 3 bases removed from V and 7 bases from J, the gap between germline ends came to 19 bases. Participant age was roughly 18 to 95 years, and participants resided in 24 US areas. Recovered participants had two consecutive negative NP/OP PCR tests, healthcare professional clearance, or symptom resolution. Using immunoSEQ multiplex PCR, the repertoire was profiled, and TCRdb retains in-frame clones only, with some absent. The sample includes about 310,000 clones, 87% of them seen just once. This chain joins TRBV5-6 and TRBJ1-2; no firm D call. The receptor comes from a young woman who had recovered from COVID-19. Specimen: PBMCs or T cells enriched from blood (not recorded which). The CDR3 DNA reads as TGTGCCAGCAGCTGGTTTCGAGGGAGCCAAATTGGCTACACCTTC. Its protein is CASSWFRGSQIGYTF.